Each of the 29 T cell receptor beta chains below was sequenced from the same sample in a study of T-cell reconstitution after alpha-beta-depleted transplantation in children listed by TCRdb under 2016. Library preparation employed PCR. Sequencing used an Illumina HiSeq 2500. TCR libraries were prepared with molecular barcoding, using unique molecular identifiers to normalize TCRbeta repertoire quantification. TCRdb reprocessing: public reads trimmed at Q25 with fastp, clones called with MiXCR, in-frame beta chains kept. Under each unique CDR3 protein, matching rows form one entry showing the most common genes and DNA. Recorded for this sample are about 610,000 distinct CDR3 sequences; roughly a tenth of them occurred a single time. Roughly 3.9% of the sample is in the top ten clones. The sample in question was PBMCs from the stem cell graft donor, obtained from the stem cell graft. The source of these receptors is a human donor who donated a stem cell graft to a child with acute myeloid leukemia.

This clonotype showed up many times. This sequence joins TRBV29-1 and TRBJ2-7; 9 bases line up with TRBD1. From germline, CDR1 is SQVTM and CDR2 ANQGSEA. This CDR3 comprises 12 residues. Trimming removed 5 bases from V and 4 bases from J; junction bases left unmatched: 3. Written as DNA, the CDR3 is TGCAGCGTTAGAGGGACAGGGTACGAGCAGTACTTC. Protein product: CSVRGTGYEQYF.

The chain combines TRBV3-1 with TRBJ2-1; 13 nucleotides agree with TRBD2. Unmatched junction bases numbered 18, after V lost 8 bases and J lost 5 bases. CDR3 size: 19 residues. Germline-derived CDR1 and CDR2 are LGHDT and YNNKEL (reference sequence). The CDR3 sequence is CASCLWTSGRVGPDNEQFF. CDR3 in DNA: TGTGCCAGCTGTTTATGGACTAGCGGGAGAGTTGGTCCGGACAATGAGCAGTTCTTC.

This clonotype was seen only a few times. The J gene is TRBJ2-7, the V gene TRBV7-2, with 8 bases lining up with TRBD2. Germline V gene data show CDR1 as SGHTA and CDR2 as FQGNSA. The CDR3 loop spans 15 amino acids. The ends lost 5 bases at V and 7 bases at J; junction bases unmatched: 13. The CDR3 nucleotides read TGTGCCAGCAGCCGGGGGGGCAGCGGCCCGGGGGAGCAGTACTTC. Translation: CASSRGGSGPGEQYF.

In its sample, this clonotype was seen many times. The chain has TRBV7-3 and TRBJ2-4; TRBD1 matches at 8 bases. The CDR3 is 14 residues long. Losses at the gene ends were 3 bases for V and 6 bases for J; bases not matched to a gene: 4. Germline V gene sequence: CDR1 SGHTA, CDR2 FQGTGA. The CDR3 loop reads CASSFRGRGNIQYF. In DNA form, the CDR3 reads TGTGCCAGCAGCTTCAGGGGGCGGGGAAACATTCAGTACTTC.

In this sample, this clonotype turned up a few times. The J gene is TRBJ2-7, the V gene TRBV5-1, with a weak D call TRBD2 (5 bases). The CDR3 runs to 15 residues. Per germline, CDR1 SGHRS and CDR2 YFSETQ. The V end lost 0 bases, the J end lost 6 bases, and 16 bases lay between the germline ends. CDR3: CASSLDRLTPSEQYF. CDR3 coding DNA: TGCGCCAGCAGCTTGGATAGACTAACCCCCTCCGAGCAGTACTTC.

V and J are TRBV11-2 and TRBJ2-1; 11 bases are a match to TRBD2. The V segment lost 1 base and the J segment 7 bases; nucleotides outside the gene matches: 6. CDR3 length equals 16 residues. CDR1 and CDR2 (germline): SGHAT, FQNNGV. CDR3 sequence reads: CASSLVIASGRNEQFF. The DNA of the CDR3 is TGTGCCAGCAGCTTAGTTATAGCTAGCGGGAGGAATGAGCAGTTCTTC.

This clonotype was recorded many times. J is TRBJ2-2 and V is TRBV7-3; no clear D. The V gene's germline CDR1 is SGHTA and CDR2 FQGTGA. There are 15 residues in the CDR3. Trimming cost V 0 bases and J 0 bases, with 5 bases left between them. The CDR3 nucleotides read TGTGCCAGCAGCTTAACGCCCACGAACACCGGGGAGCTGTTTTTT. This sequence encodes CASSLTPTNTGELFF.

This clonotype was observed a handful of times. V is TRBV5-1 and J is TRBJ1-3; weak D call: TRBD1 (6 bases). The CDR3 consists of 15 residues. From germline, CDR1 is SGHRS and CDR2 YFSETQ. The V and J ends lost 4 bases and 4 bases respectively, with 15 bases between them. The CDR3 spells CASSHPDSVGNTIYF. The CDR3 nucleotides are TGCGCCAGCAGCCACCCGGACAGTGTCGGAAACACCATATATTTT.

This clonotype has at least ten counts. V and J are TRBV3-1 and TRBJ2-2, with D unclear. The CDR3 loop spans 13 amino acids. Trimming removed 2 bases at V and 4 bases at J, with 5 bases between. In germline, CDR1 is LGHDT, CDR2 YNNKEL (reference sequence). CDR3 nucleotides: TGTGCCAGCAGCCAACGACCCACCGGGGAGCTGTTTTTT. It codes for CASSQRPTGELFF.

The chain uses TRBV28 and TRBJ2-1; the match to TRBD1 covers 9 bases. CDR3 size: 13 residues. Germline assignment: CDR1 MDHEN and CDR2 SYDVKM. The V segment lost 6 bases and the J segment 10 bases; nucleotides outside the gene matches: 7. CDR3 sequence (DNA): TGTGCCAGCAGACACGCCGGGACAGGGGAGCAGTTCTTC. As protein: CASRHAGTGEQFF. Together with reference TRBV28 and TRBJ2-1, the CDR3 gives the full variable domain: DVKVTQSSRYLVKRTGEKVFLECVQDMDHENMFWYRQDPGLGLRLIYFSYDVKMKEKGDIPEGYSVSREKKERFSLILESASTNQTSMYLCASRHAGTGEQFFGPGTRLTVL.

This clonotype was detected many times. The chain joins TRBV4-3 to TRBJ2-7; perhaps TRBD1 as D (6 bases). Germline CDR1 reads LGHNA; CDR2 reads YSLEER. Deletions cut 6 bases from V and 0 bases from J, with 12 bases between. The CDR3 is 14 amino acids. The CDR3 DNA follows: TGCGCCAGCAGTCCAGGGGCCCTCTCCTACGAGCAGTACTTC. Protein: CASSPGALSYEQYF.

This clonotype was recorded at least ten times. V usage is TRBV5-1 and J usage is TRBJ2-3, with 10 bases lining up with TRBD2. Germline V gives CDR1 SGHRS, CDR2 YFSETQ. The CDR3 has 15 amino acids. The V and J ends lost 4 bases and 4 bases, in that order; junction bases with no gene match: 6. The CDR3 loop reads CASSQAGGPADTQYF. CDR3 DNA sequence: TGCGCCAGCAGCCAAGCGGGAGGGCCGGCAGATACGCAGTATTTT.

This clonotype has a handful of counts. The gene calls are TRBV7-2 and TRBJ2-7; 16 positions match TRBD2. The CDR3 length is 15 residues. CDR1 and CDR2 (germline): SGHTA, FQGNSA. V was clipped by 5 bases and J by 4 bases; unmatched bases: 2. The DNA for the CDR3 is TGTGCCAGCAGCGAGGGACTAGCGGGAGGGTACGAGCAGTACTTC. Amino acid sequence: CASSEGLAGGYEQYF.

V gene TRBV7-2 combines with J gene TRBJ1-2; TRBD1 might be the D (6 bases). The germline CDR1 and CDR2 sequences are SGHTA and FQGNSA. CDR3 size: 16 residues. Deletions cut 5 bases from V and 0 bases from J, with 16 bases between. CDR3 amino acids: CASSPEPGTPNYGYTF. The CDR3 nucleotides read TGTGCCAGCAGCCCGGAACCCGGGACACCTAACTATGGCTACACCTTC.

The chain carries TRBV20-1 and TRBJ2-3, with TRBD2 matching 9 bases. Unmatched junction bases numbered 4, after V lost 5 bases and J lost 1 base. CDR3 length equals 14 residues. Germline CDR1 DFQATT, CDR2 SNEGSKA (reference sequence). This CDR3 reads CSADRLAGTDTQYF. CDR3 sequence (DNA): TGCAGTGCTGACCGACTAGCGGGCACAGATACGCAGTATTTT.

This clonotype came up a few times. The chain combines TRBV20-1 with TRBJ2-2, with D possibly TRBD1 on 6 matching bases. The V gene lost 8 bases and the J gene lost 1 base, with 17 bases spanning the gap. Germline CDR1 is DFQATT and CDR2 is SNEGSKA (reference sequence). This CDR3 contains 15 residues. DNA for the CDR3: TGCAGTACCATCCGGGCAGGGGAGAACACCGGGGAGCTGTTTTTT. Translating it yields CSTIRAGENTGELFF.

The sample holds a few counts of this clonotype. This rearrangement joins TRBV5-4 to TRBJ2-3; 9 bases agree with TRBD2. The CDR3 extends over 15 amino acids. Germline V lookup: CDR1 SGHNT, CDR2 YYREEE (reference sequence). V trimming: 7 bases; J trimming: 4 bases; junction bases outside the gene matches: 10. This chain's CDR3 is CASFQRGRAPDTQYF. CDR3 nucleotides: TGTGCCAGCTTCCAGCGCGGGAGGGCCCCAGATACGCAGTATTTT. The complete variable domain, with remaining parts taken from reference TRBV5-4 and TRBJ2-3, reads ETGVTQSPTHLIKTRGQQVTLRCSSQSGHNTVSWYQQALGQGPQFIFQYYREEENGRGNFPPRFSGLQFPNYSSELNVNALELDDSALYLCASFQRGRAPDTQYFGPGTRLTVL.

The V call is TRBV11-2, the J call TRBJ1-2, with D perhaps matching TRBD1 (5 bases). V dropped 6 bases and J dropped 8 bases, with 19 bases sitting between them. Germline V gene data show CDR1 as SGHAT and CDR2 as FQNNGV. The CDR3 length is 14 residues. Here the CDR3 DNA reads TGTGCCAGCAGTTTAAGGGGTGGGGAGCCCGGCTACACCTTC. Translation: CASSLRGGEPGYTF.

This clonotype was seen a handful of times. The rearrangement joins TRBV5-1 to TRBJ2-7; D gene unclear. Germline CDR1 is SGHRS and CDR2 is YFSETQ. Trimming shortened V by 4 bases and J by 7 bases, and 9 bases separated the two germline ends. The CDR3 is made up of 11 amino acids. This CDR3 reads CASSTEMEQYF. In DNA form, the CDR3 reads TGCGCCAGCAGCACAGAGATGGAGCAGTACTTC.

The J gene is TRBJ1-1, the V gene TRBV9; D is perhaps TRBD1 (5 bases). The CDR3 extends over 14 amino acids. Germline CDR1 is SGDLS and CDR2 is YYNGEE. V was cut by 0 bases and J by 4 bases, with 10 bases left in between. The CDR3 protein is CASSVAGSGTEAFF. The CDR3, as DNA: TGTGCCAGCAGCGTAGCAGGGTCCGGCACTGAAGCTTTCTTT. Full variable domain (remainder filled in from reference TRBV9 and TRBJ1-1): DSGVTQTPKHLITATGQRVTLRCSPRSGDLSVYWYQQSLDQGLQFLIQYYNGEERAKGNILERFSAQQFPDLHSELNLSSLELGDSALYFCASSVAGSGTEAFFGQGTRLTVV.

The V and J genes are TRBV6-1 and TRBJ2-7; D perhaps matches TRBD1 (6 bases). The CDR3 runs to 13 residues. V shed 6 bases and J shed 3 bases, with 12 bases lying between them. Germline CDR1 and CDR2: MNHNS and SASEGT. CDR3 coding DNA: TGTGCCAGCAGAGCCACAGGGTTCTACGAGCAGTACTTC. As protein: CASRATGFYEQYF.

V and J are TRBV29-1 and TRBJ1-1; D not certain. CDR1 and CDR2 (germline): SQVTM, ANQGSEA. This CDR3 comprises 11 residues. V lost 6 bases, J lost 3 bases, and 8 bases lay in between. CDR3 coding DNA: TGCAGCGTAACGGAAGACACTGAAGCTTTCTTT. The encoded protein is CSVTEDTEAFF.

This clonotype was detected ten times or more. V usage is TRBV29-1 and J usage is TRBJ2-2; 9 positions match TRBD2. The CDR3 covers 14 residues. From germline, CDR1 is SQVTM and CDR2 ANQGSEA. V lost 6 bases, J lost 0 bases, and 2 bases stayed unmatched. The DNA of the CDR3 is TGCAGCGTCTCTAGCGGGACGAACACCGGGGAGCTGTTTTTT. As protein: CSVSSGTNTGELFF.

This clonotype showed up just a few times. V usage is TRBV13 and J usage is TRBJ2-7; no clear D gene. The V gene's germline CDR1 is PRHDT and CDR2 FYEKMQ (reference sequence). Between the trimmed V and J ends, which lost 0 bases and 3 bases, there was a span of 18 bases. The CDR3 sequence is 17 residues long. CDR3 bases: TGTGCCAGCAGCTTAGGCAATAGAGGCGGACGAAACTACGAGCAGTACTTC. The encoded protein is CASSLGNRGGRNYEQYF.

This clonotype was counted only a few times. The CDR3 DNA sequence: TGTGCCACCAGTACACCGGGACAGGGTGCTGAGCAGTTCTTC. Encoded protein: CATSTPGQGAEQFF. The chain joins TRBV24-1 to TRBJ2-1; 9 bases match TRBD1. Unmatched junction bases numbered 8, after V lost 6 bases and J lost 9 bases. Germline V gene lookup returns CDR1 KGHDR and CDR2 SFDVKD. The CDR3 length is 14 residues.

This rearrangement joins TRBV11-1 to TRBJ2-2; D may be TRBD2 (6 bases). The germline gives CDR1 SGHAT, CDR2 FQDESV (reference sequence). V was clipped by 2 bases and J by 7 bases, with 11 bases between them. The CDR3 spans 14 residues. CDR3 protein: CASSLPGSGGELFF. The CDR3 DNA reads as TGTGCCAGCAGCTTACCCGGGAGTGGCGGGGAGCTGTTTTTT.

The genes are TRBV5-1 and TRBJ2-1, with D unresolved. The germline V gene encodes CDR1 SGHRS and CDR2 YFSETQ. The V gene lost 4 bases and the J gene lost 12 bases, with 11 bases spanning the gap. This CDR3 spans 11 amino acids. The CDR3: CASSDLTGQFF. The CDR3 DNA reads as TGCGCCAGCAGCGACCTGACCGGGCAGTTCTTC.

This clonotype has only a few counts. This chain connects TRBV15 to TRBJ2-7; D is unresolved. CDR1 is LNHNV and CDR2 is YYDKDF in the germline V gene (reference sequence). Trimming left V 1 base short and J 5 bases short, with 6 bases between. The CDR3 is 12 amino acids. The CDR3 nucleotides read TGTGCCACCAGCAGAGTTCCCAACGAGCAGTACTTC. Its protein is CATSRVPNEQYF. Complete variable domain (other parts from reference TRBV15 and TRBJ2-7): DAMVIQNPRYQVTQFGKPVTLSCSQTLNHNVMYWYQQKSSQAPKLLFHYYDKDFNNEADTPDNFQSRRPNTSFCFLDIRSPGLGDTAMYLCATSRVPNEQYFGPGTRLTVT.

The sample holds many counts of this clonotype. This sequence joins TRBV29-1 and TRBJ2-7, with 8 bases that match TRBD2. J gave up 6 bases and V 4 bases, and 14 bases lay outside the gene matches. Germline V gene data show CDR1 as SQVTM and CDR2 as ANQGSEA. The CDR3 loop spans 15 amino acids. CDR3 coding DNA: TGCAGCGTTGGGTCAGCGGGGGCCACTACGGGCGAGCAGTACTTC. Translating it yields CSVGSAGATTGEQYF.